This TCR beta chain was identified in a study of T cell responses to AZD1222 COVID-19 vaccine. TCRdb's table, derived via immunoSEQ multiplex PCR, lists solely in-frame clones and lacks some. The sample records 150,000 or so clones, about nine tenths being singletons. Deletions cut 3 bases from V and 2 bases from J, with 3 bases between. CDR1 is SGHNT and CDR2 is YENEEA in the germline V gene. The CDR3 sequence is 12 residues long. Source: peripheral blood, taken on day 0 of AZD1222 vaccination. This chain joins TRBV11-3 and TRBJ2-3; no definite D call. This TCR derives from an adult in good health. Written as DNA, the CDR3 is TGTGCCAGCAGCTTTCACACAGATACGCAGTATTTT. Translation gives CASSFHTDTQYF.